The rows below give T cell receptor beta chains drawn from one sample of a study of human T cells and chemical hapten exposure. TCRdb reanalysed the RACE reads using MiXCR and keeps one entry per CDR3 protein. The sample has around 100,000 distinct CDR3 sequences, 11% seen once; the top ten hold 3.5%. The sample was whole blood, taken in connection with sensitization to the hapten diphenylcyclopropenone (DPC). The receptor source for this set is a woman between 35 and 50 years old with alopecia areata. Some clones in this sample may be carry-over from other donors' samples. CDR3s include the opening cysteine and the closing phenylalanine or tryptophan. The order of the fields is CDR3 protein, CDR3 DNA, D gene, V gene, J gene, clone size. The D gene is left open where the match is weak. Only some rows state a clone size, as once, few, many or a class for expanded clones.

CASSYSIPGGVSPLHF	TGTGCCAGCAGTTACTCGATTCCAGGGGGCGTGTCACCCCTCCACTTT	TRBD1	TRBV6-2/TRBV6-3	TRBJ1-6	few
CASSQGGGERGNTIYF	TGTGCCAGCAGCCAAGGCGGAGGCGAACGTGGAAACACCATATATTTT	-	TRBV3-1	TRBJ1-3	few
CASSGYRDSIYNEQFF	TGTGCCAGCAGTGGGTATCGGGACAGCATATACAATGAGCAGTTCTTC	TRBD1	TRBV12-3/TRBV12-4	TRBJ2-1	many
CASSYGTDTQYF	TGTGCCAGCAGTTACGGCACAGATACGCAGTATTTT	-	TRBV6-5	TRBJ2-3	few
CASSPPTLAGSLRFF	TGTGCCAGCTCACCACCCACCCTAGCGGGATCCCTCCGGTTCTTC	TRBD2	TRBV18	TRBJ2-1	many
CASSSPGTGGSPLHF	TGTGCCAGCAGTTCCCCCGGGACAGGGGGTTCACCCCTCCACTTT	TRBD1	TRBV6-2/TRBV6-3	TRBJ1-6	-
CSARRAGGNTGELFF	TGCAGTGCTAGGCGGGCAGGGGGGAACACCGGGGAGCTGTTTTTT	TRBD1	TRBV20-1	TRBJ2-2	few
CASSSRRRGTEAFF	TGTGCCAGCAGTTCACGACGGCGGGGTACTGAAGCTTTCTTT	-	TRBV28	TRBJ1-1	-
CASRETFNSPLHF	TGTGCCAGCAGGGAGACCTTTAATTCACCCCTCCACTTT	-	TRBV12-3/TRBV12-4	TRBJ1-6	many
CASSLPGTDTKNIQYF	TGTGCCAGCAGCTTGCCCGGGACAGACACCAAAAACATTCAGTACTTC	TRBD1	TRBV11-1	TRBJ2-4	-
CAWSASRGVTQYF	TGTGCCTGGAGTGCGAGTCGGGGTGTGACGCAGTATTTT	-	TRBV30	TRBJ2-3	-
CASSLGRSGRPNEQFF	TGTGCCAGCAGCTTGGGGCGTAGCGGGAGACCCAATGAGCAGTTCTTC	TRBD2	TRBV5-4	TRBJ2-1	many
CASSFSPPRAYEQYF	TGTGCCAGCAGTTTTTCCCCGCCCAGGGCCTACGAGCAGTACTTC	-	TRBV12-3/TRBV12-4	TRBJ2-7	many
CASSPSGGRVETQYF	TGTGCCAGCAGTCCTAGCGGGGGGAGAGTGGAGACCCAGTACTTC	TRBD2	TRBV7-3	TRBJ2-5	-
CASSLAGAVSGELFF	TGTGCCAGCAGTCTAGCGGGAGCGGTCTCCGGGGAGCTGTTTTTT	TRBD2	TRBV6-2/TRBV6-3	TRBJ2-2	many
CSVRPGLRTDTQYF	TGCAGCGTTCGACCGGGACTCCGCACAGATACGCAGTATTTT	-	TRBV29-1	TRBJ2-3	few
CSVSNNEQFF	TGCAGCGTTTCCAACAATGAGCAGTTCTTC	-	TRBV29-1	TRBJ2-1	many
CASSQVSDNEAFF	TGTGCCAGCAGCCAAGTTTCAGACAATGAAGCTTTCTTT	-	TRBV4-2	TRBJ1-1	few
CASRDRYTDTQYF	TGTGCCAGCAGAGACAGATACACAGATACGCAGTATTTT	-	TRBV2	TRBJ2-3	few
CASSSDGGHTEAFF	TGTGCCAGCAGCTCAGACGGGGGTCATACTGAAGCTTTCTTT	-	TRBV7-2	TRBJ1-1	many
CASSSQSYNEQFF	TGTGCCAGCAGCTCCCAAAGCTACAATGAGCAGTTCTTC	-	TRBV7-2	TRBJ2-1	once
CASSLGTGNTGELFF	TGTGCCAGCAGTTTGGGGACAGGGAACACCGGGGAGCTGTTTTTT	TRBD1	TRBV27	TRBJ2-2	few